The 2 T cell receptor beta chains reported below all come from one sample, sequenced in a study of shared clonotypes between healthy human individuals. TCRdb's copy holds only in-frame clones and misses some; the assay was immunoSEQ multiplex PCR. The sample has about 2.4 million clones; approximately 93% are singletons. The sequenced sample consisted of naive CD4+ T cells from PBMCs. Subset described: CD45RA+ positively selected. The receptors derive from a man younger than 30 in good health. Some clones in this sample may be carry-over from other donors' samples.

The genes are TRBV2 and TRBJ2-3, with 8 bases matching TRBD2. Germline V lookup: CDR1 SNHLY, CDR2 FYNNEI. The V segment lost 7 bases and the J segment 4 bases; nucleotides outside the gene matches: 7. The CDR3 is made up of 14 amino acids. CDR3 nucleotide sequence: TGTGCCAGCACGGTAGCGGGATGGGCAGATACGCAGTATTTT. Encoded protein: CASTVAGWADTQYF.

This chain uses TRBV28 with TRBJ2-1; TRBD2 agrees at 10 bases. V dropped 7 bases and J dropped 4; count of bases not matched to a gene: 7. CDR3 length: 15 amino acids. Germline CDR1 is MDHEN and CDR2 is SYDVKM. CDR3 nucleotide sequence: TGTGCCAGCAACCCGACTAGCGGGCTTTACAATGAGCAGTTCTTC. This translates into CASNPTSGLYNEQFF. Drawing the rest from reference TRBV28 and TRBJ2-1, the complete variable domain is DVKVTQSSRYLVKRTGEKVFLECVQDMDHENMFWYRQDPGLGLRLIYFSYDVKMKEKGDIPEGYSVSREKKERFSLILESASTNQTSMYLCASNPTSGLYNEQFFGPGTRLTVL.